This TCR beta chain was profiled in a study of T-cell reconstitution after alpha-beta-depleted transplantation in children. This CDR3 spans 16 amino acids. CDR1 and CDR2 (germline): DFQATT, SNEGSKA (reference sequence). To note about this clonotype: One end of the junction does not line up with germline, which may come from a read error.

Unique molecular identifiers were used in preparing the TCRbeta library. TCRdb re-called the PCR reads with MiXCR, one entry per CDR3 protein. The data contain a few hundred thousand distinct CDR3 sequences, around a tenth of them singletons. The sample here was PBMCs from the stem cell graft donor, taken from the stem cell graft. This chain connects TRBV20-1 to TRBJ2-1; TRBD2 aligns across 7 bases. The source of this sequence is a human donor who donated a stem cell graft to a child with acute lymphoblastic leukemia. The CDR3 nucleotides read TGCTGTGCCCTAGGGCTTATGCGGGGGTCCTACAATGAGCAGTTCTTC. It encodes CCALGLMRGSYNEQFF.